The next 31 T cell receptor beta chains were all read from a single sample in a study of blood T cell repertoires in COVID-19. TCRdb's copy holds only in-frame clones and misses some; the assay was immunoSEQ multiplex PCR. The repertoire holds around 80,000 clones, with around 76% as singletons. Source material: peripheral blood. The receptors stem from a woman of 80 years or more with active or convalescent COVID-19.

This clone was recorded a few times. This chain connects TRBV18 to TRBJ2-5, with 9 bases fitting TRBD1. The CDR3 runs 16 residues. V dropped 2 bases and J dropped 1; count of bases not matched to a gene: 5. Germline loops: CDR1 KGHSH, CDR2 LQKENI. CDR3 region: CASSPYPGQGQETQYF. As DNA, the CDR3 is TGTGCCAGCTCACCATATCCGGGACAGGGCCAAGAGACCCAGTACTTC.

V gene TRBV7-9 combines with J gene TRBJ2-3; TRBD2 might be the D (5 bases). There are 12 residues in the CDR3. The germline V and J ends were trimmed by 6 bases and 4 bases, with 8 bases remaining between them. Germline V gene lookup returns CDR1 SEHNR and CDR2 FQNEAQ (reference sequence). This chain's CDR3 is CASRTGSDTQYF. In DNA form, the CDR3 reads TGTGCCAGCAGGACGGGGTCAGATACGCAGTATTTT. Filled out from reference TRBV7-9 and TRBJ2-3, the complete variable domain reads DTGVSQNPRHKITKRGQNVTFRCDPISEHNRLYWYRQTLGQGPEFLTYFQNEAQLEKSRLLSDRFSAERPKGSFSTLEIQRTEQGDSAMYLCASRTGSDTQYFGPGTRLTVL.

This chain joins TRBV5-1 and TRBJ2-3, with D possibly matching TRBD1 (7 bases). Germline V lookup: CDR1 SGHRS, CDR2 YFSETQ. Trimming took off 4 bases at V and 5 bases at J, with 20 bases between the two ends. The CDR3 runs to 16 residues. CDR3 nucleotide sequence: TGCGCCAGCAGCAAGGGGCGGGACAGCCCACGAGATACGCAGTATTTT. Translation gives CASSKGRDSPRDTQYF.

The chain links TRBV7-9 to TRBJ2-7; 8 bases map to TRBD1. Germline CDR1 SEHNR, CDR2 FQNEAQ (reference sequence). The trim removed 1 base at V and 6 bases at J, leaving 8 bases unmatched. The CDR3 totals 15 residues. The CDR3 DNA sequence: TGTGCCAGCAGCTTAGGTCTCAGGGGGCACAGCGAGCAGTACTTC. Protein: CASSLGLRGHSEQYF. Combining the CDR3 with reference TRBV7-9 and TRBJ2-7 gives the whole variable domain DTGVSQNPRHKITKRGQNVTFRCDPISEHNRLYWYRQTLGQGPEFLTYFQNEAQLEKSRLLSDRFSAERPKGSFSTLEIQRTEQGDSAMYLCASSLGLRGHSEQYFGPGTRLTVT.

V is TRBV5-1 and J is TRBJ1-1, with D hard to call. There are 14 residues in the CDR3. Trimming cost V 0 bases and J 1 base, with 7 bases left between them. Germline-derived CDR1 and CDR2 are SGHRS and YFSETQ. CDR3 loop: CASSLGFGNTEAFF. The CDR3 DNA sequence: TGCGCCAGCAGCTTGGGCTTCGGGAACACTGAAGCTTTCTTT.

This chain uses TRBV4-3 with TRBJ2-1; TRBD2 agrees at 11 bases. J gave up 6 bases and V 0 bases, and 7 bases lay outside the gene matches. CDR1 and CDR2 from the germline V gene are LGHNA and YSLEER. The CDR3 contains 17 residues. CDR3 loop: CASSQDSRLAGGNEQFF. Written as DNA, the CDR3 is TGCGCCAGCAGCCAAGATTCTAGGCTAGCGGGGGGCAATGAGCAGTTCTTC.

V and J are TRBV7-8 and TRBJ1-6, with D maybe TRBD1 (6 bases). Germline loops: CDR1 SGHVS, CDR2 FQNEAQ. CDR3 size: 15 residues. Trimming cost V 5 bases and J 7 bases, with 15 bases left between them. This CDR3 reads CASSLPGQSNSPLHF. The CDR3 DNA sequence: TGTGCCAGCAGCCTCCCGGGACAATCAAATTCACCCCTCCACTTT.

The CDR3 DNA sequence: TGTGCCAGTTCGGCTACCTCAGGGGATTTCGGCGGGGCCAACGTCCTGACTTTC. Amino acid sequence: CASSATSGDFGGANVLTF. The rearrangement joins TRBV19 to TRBJ2-6; weak D call: TRBD1 (6 bases). The V gene's germline CDR1 is LNHDA and CDR2 SQIVND (reference sequence). Trimming stripped 8 bases from V and 4 bases from J, with 24 bases between. There are 18 residues in the CDR3.

CDR3 sequence: CASSYVFSAETQYF. The DNA for the CDR3 is TGTGCCAGCAGTTACGTTTTTAGCGCAGAGACCCAGTACTTC. The chain combines TRBV6-5 with TRBJ2-5; D may be TRBD2 (5 bases). V lost 2 bases and J 4 bases, leaving 11 bases between the germline ends. Germline V gene data show CDR1 as MNHEY and CDR2 as SVGAGI. CDR3 size: 14 residues.

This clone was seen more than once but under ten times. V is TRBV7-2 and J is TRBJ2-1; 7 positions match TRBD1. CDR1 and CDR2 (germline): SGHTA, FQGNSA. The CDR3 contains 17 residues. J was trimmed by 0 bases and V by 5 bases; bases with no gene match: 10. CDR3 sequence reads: CASSVTTGRGSYNEQFF. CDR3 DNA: TGTGCCAGCAGCGTCACGACAGGGAGAGGCTCCTACAATGAGCAGTTCTTC.

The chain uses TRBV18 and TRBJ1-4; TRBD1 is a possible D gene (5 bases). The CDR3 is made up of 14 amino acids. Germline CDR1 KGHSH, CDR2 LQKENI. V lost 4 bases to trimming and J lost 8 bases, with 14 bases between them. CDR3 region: CASSLLDKDEKLFF. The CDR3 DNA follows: TGTGCCAGCTCACTTCTGGACAAGGACGAAAAACTGTTTTTT.

The CDR3 reads CASSYPPDRNNSPLHF. For the CDR3, the DNA is TGTGCCAGCAGTTACCCACCGGACAGAAATAATTCACCCCTCCACTTT. This chain joins TRBV6-2 or TRBV6-3 and TRBJ1-6, with D possibly matching TRBD1 (6 bases). CDR1 and CDR2 from the germline V gene are MNHEY and SVGEGT. The CDR3 contains 16 residues. V lost 2 bases, J lost 5 bases, and 13 bases lay in between.

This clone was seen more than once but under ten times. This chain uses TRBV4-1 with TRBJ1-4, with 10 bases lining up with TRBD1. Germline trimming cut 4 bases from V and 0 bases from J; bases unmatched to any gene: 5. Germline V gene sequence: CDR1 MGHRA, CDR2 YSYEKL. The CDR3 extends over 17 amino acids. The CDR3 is CASSLRDRGATNEKLFF. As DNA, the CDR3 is TGCGCCAGCAGCCTCCGGGACAGGGGAGCAACTAATGAAAAACTGTTTTTT.

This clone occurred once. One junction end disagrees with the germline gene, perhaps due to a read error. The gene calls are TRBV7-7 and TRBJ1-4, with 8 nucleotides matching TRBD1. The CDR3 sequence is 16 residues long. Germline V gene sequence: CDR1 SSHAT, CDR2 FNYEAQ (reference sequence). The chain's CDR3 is CASSHTGGSANEKLFF. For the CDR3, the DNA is TGTGCTAGCAGCCATACAGGGGGGTCGGCCAATGAAAAACTGTTTTTT. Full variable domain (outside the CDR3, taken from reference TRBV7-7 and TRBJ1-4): GAGVSQSPRYKVTKRGQDVTLRCDPISSHATLYWYQQALGQGPEFLTYFNYEAQPDKSGLPSDRFSAERPEGSISTLTIQRTEQRDSAMYRCASSHTGGSANEKLFFGSGTQLSVL.

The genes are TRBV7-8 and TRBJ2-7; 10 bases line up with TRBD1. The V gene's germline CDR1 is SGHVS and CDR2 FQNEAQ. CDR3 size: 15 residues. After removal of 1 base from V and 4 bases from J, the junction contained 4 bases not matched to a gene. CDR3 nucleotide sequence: TGTGCCAGCAGCTTAGTAGCGGGACAGGGGTACGAGCAGTACTTC. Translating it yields CASSLVAGQGYEQYF. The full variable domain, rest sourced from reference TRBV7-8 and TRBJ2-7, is GAGVSQSPRYKVAKRGQDVALRCDPISGHVSLFWYQQALGQGPEFLTYFQNEAQLDKSGLPSDRFFAERPEGSVSTLKIQRTQQEDSAVYLCASSLVAGQGYEQYFGPGTRLTVT.

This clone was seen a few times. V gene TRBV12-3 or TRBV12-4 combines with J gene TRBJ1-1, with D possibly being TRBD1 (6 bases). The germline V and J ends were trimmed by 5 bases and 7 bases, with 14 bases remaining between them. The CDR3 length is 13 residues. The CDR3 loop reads CASSVGGRNEAFF. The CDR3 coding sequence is TGTGCCAGCAGTGTCGGGGGGCGGAATGAAGCTTTCTTT.

CDR3 region: CASSQGTRLATGELFF. In nucleotides, the CDR3 is TGTGCCAGTAGTCAAGGAACTAGGTTGGCCACCGGGGAGCTGTTTTTT. The V call is TRBV19, the J call TRBJ2-2; a possible D gene is TRBD2 (5 bases). V lost 5 bases and J lost 4, with 17 bases in between. The CDR3 totals 16 residues. Germline CDR1 is LNHDA and CDR2 is SQIVND (reference sequence).

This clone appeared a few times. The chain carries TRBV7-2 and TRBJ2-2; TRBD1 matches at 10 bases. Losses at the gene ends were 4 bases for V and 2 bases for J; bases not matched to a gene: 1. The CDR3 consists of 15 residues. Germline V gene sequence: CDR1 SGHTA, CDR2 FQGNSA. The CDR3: CASSWDRGNTGELFF. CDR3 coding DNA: TGTGCCAGCAGCTGGGACAGGGGTAACACCGGGGAGCTGTTTTTT.

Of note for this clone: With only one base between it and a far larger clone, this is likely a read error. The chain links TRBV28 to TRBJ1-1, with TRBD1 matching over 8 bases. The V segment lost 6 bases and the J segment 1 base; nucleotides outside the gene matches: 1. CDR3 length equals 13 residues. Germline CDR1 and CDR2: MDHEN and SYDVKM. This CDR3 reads CASSDRGNTEAFF. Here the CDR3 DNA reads TGTGCCAGCAGCGACAGGGGGAACACTGAAGCTTTCTTT.

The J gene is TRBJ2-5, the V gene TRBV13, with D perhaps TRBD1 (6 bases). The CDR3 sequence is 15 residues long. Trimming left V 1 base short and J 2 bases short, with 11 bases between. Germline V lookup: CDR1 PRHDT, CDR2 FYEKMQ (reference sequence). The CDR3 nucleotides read TGTGCCAGCAGCTTAGAGACAGGTAGACAAGAGACCCAGTACTTC. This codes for CASSLETGRQETQYF.

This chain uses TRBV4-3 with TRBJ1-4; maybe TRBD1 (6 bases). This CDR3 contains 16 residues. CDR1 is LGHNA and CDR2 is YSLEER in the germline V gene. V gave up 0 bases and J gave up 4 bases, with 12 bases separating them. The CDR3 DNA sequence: TGCGCCAGCAGCCAAGATTGGCGGGGGCTTAATGAAAAACTGTTTTTT. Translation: CASSQDWRGLNEKLFF.

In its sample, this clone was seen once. The CDR3 sequence is CASSIVRYTGELFF. The DNA for the CDR3 is TGTGCCAGCAGCATCGTGAGGTACACCGGGGAGCTGTTTTTT. The chain carries TRBV11-2 and TRBJ2-2; no firm D call. This CDR3 is 14 amino acids long. Germline CDR1 and CDR2: SGHAT and FQNNGV. The V gene lost 5 bases and the J gene lost 3 bases, with 10 bases spanning the gap.

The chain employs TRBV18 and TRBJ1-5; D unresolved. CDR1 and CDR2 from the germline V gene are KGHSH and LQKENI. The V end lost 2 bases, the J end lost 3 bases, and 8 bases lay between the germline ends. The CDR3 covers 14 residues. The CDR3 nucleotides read TGTGCCAGCTCACCAACGAGGGACAATCAGCCCCAGCATTTT. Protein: CASSPTRDNQPQHF.

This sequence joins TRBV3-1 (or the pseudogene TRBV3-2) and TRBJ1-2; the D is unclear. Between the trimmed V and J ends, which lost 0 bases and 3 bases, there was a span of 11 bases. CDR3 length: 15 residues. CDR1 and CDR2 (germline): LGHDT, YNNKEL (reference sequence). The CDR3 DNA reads TGTGCCAGCAGCCAAGATGGAGGGCGGGACTATGGCTACACCTTC. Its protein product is CASSQDGGRDYGYTF.

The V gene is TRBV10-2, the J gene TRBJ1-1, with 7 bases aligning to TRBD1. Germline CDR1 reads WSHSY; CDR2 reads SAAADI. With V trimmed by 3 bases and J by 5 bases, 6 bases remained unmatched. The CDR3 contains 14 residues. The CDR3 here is CASSDRGLETEAFF. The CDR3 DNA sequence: TGCGCCAGCAGTGACAGGGGGTTAGAAACTGAAGCTTTCTTT.

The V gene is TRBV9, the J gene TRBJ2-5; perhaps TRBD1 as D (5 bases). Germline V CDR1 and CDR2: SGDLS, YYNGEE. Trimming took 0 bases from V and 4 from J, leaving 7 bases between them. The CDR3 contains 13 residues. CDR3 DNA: TGTGCCAGCAGCGTAGCGACAGCAGAGACCCAGTACTTC. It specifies CASSVATAETQYF.

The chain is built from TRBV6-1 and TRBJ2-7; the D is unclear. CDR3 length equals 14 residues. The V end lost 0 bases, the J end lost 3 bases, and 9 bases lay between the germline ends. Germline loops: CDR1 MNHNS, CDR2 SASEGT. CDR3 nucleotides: TGTGCCAGCAGTGAAGCGTCAGATCTCTACGAGCAGTACTTC. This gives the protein CASSEASDLYEQYF.

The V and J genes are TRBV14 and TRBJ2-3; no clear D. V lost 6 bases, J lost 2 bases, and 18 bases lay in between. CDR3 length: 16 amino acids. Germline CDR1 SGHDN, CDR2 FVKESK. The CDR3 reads CASSIGHQLPTDTQYF. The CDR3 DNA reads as TGTGCCAGCAGTATCGGCCACCAACTACCCACAGATACGCAGTATTTT.

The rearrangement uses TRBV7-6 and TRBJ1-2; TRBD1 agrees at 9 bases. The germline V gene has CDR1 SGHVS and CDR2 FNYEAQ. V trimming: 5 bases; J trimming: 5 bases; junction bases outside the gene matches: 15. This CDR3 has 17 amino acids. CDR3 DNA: TGTGCCAGCAGCCCGAAGTCCCCGACAGGGGGGGGGTATGGCTACACCTTC. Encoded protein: CASSPKSPTGGGYGYTF.

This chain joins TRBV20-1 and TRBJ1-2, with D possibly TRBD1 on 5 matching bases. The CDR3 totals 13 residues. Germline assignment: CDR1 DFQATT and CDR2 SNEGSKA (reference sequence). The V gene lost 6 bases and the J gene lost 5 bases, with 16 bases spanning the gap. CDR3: CSASGSQVYGYTF. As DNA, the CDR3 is TGCAGTGCAAGTGGGTCACAGGTGTATGGCTACACCTTC.

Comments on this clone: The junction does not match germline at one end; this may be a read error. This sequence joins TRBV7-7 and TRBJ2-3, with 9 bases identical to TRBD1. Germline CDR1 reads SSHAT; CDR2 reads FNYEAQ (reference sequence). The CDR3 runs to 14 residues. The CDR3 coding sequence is TGTGCTAGCAGCCGACAGGGGGATACAGATACGCAGTATTTT. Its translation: CASSRQGDTDTQYF.